A selection of T cell receptor beta chains follows, all from one sample in a study of post-analysis software for immune sequencing data. TCRdb redid the calling of the PCR reads with MiXCR, one entry per CDR3 protein. This table holds hundreds of thousands of distinct CDR3 sequences, under 70% found once. Sequencing used blood. All receptors derive from a girl aged 10-17 years with multiple sclerosis. The CDR3 runs from the conserved cysteine through the conserved F or W. A D gene is named only where the DNA matches it firmly. A clone size is listed for some rows: how often the clone was seen (once, few, many), or a class if it is expanded.

cdr3_aa | cdr3_nt | cdr3_length | d_call | j_call | v_call | clone_size
CASSLVAWWRGASGRPQETQYF | TGTGCCAGCAGCTTAGTCGCCTGGTGGAGGGGTGCTAGCGGGAGACCCCAAGAGACCCAGTACTTC | 22 | TRBD2 | TRBJ2-5 | TRBV11-1 | NA
CASSARGGPNQPQHF | TGTGCCAGCAGTGCCAGGGGAGGACCTAATCAGCCCCAGCATTTT | 15 | NA | TRBJ1-5 | TRBV25-1 | NA
CASSLVEILYNEQFF | TGCGCCAGCAGCTTGGTTGAAATCCTGTACAATGAGCAGTTCTTC | 15 | NA | TRBJ2-1 | TRBV5-1 | NA
CASSKGQGLNTEAFF | TGTGCCAGCAGTAAGGGACAGGGACTGAACACTGAAGCTTTCTTT | 15 | TRBD1 | TRBJ1-1 | TRBV2 | NA
CASSPGGGHTEAFF | TGTGCCAGCAGCCCAGGTGGGGGCCACACTGAAGCTTTCTTT | 14 | NA | TRBJ1-1 | TRBV7-2 | NA
CASSDTRTQYF | TGTGCCAGCAGTGACACGCGTACGCAGTATTTT | 11 | NA | TRBJ2-3 | TRBV6-4 | NA
CASKPRETNTEAFF | TGTGCCAGCAAGCCTAGGGAGACGAACACTGAAGCTTTCTTT | 14 | NA | TRBJ1-1 | TRBV27 | few
CASSPGGGYSGELFF | TGTGCCAGCAGTCCAGGAGGGGGTTATTCCGGGGAGCTGTTTTTT | 15 | NA | TRBJ2-2 | TRBV3-1 | NA
CASSARDNRAQETQYF | TGTGCCAGCAGCGCTCGGGACAACCGAGCCCAAGAGACCCAGTACTTC | 16 | NA | TRBJ2-5 | TRBV9 | NA
CSVGSGARGEQYF | TGCAGCGTTGGATCGGGGGCGAGGGGCGAGCAGTACTTC | 13 | NA | TRBJ2-7 | TRBV29-1 | NA
CASSVSGGFSEAFF | TGTGCCAGCAGTGTTTCAGGGGGCTTCTCTGAAGCTTTCTTT | 14 | TRBD1 | TRBJ1-1 | TRBV2 | once
CASSFWPRQGATGANVLTF | TGTGCCAGCAGCTTCTGGCCGCGGCAGGGGGCAACTGGGGCCAACGTCCTGACTTTC | 19 | TRBD1 | TRBJ2-6 | TRBV7-6 | NA
CASSPPKLYGDTQYF | TGTGCCAGCAGTCCGCCGAAGCTCTACGGCGATACGCAGTATTTT | 15 | NA | TRBJ2-3 | TRBV6-5 | NA
CASSLKLTYEQYF | TGTGCCAGCAGCTTGAAATTGACCTACGAGCAGTACTTC | 13 | NA | TRBJ2-7 | TRBV5-6 | NA
CASSTGLAGYYEQYF | TGCGCCAGCAGCACGGGACTAGCGGGGTACTACGAGCAGTACTTC | 15 | TRBD2 | TRBJ2-7 | TRBV5-1 | NA
CASSQAAPADEQYF | TGCGCCAGCAGCCAAGCGGCCCCAGCTGACGAGCAGTACTTC | 14 | NA | TRBJ2-7 | TRBV4-1 | NA
CASRETGGDYGYTF | TGTGCCAGCAGGGAGACAGGGGGCGACTATGGCTACACCTTC | 14 | TRBD1 | TRBJ1-2 | TRBV12-3/TRBV12-4 | NA
CSVAPRGNEQFF | TGCAGCGTGGCGCCGCGCGGGAATGAGCAGTTCTTC | 12 | NA | TRBJ2-1 | TRBV29-1 | few
CSALGGTGANEKLFF | TGCAGTGCTCTCGGTGGGACCGGTGCTAATGAAAAACTGTTTTTT | 15 | NA | TRBJ1-4 | TRBV20-1 | NA
CASTSGRLMSYEQYF | TGTGCCAGCACCTCCGGACGGTTGATGTCCTACGAGCAGTACTTC | 15 | NA | TRBJ2-7 | TRBV6-5 | NA
CSVDKQDRYYNEQFF | TGCAGCGTTGATAAGCAGGACAGGTATTACAATGAGCAGTTCTTC | 15 | TRBD1 | TRBJ2-1 | TRBV29-1 | NA
CSALPRTSGPTDTQYF | TGCAGTGCTTTACCTCGGACTAGCGGGCCCACAGATACGCAGTATTTT | 16 | TRBD2 | TRBJ2-3 | TRBV20-1 | few
CSAIGGQGYGYTF | TGCAGTGCTATCGGGGGACAGGGTTATGGCTACACCTTC | 13 | TRBD1 | TRBJ1-2 | TRBV20-1 | NA
CASRRTFGASETQYF | TGTGCCAGCAGGAGGACGTTTGGGGCTAGCGAAACGCAGTATTTT | 15 | NA | TRBJ2-3 | TRBV25-1 | NA
CASTEDRPNTEAFF | TGTGCCAGTACCGAGGACAGACCTAACACTGAAGCTTTCTTT | 14 | NA | TRBJ1-1 | TRBV19 | NA
CASSQDLDTPEETQYF | TGTGCCAGCAGCCAAGATTTGGACACACCTGAAGAGACCCAGTACTTC | 16 | NA | TRBJ2-5 | TRBV3-1 | few
CASSGSEQMMNTEAFF | TGTGCCAGCAGCGGCTCGGAGCAGATGATGAACACTGAAGCTTTCTTT | 16 | NA | TRBJ1-1 | TRBV9 | NA
CASSLAGVNEQFF | TGCGCCAGCAGCTTAGCGGGGGTGAATGAGCAGTTCTTC | 13 | TRBD2 | TRBJ2-1 | TRBV5-1 | few
CASSLRSSGGFGPTDTQYF | TGTGCCAGCAGCTTACGGTCTAGCGGGGGGTTCGGCCCAACAGATACGCAGTATTTT | 19 | TRBD2 | TRBJ2-3 | TRBV7-2 | NA
CSAIRQEQETQYF | TGCAGTGCTATACGTCAGGAACAAGAGACCCAGTACTTC | 13 | NA | TRBJ2-5 | TRBV20-1 | NA
CASSESKLNWGGSYEQYF | TGCGCCAGCAGTGAGTCGAAACTTAACTGGGGTGGGTCCTACGAGCAGTACTTC | 18 | NA | TRBJ2-7 | TRBV10-2 | NA
CASSQEGQVSTDTQYF | TGTGCCAGCAGCCAAGAGGGACAGGTCAGCACAGATACGCAGTATTTT | 16 | TRBD1 | TRBJ2-3 | TRBV4-2 | many
CASSSQGIGNQPQHF | TGTGCCAGCAGCTCACAGGGGATCGGCAATCAGCCCCAGCATTTT | 15 | TRBD1 | TRBJ1-5 | TRBV7-2 | NA
CASSLADYEQYF | TGTGCCAGCAGCTTAGCCGACTACGAGCAGTACTTC | 12 | NA | TRBJ2-7 | TRBV7-9 | many
CATSTPDGPSGANVLTF | TGTGCCACCAGCACGCCGGACGGACCCTCTGGGGCCAACGTCCTGACTTTC | 17 | NA | TRBJ2-6 | TRBV15 | few
CASSVGPASGSGYEQYF | TGTGCCAGCAGCGTAGGCCCCGCTAGCGGGAGTGGGTACGAGCAGTACTTC | 17 | TRBD2 | TRBJ2-7 | TRBV9 | NA
CACSSGTSTDTQYF | TGTGCCTGTTCTAGCGGAACTAGCACAGATACGCAGTATTTT | 14 | TRBD2 | TRBJ2-3 | TRBV7-3 | few
CASSVGAEASIPLHF | TGTGCCAGCAGCGTGGGAGCCGAGGCTTCGATTCCCCTCCACTTT | 15 | NA | TRBJ1-6 | TRBV9 | few
CASSYVPPGQGGEQYF | TGTGCCAGCAGTTACGTTCCACCGGGACAGGGAGGCGAGCAGTACTTC | 16 | TRBD1 | TRBJ2-7 | TRBV6-5 | NA
CSGEASGSRGETQYF | TGCAGCGGAGAAGCTAGCGGGAGCAGGGGAGAGACCCAGTACTTC | 15 | TRBD2 | TRBJ2-5 | TRBV20-1 | few
CSALKRVNNEQFF | TGCAGCGCCCTGAAACGAGTAAACAATGAGCAGTTCTTC | 13 | NA | TRBJ2-1 | TRBV29-1 | NA
CSAAREFDQPQHF | TGCAGCGCCGCGCGGGAATTTGACCAGCCCCAGCATTTT | 13 | NA | TRBJ1-5 | TRBV29-1 | few
CSARGGPRHTSSYEQYF | TGCAGTGCTAGAGGGGGACCCCGACATACGTCCTCCTACGAGCAGTACTTC | 17 | NA | TRBJ2-7 | TRBV20-1 | once
CASSHQTGSGYEKLFF | TGTGCCAGCAGCCACCAAACGGGGAGCGGCTATGAAAAACTGTTTTTT | 16 | NA | TRBJ1-4 | TRBV14 | NA
CASSLAQGGNQPRHF | TGTGCCAGCAGCTTAGCGCAGGGTGGCAATCAGCCCCGGCATTTT | 15 | NA | TRBJ1-5 | TRBV7-6 | NA
CASSFMTEGPFF | TGTGCCAGCAGTTTTATGACAGAGGGCCCTTTCTTT | 12 | NA | TRBJ1-1 | TRBV12-3/TRBV12-4 | few
CASSLAGSGYYEQYF | TGTGCCAGCAGCTTAGCGGGAAGCGGGTATTACGAGCAGTACTTC | 15 | NA | TRBJ2-7 | TRBV7-8 | few
CASRTVTDTQYF | TGTGCCAGCCGAACCGTCACAGATACGCAGTATTTT | 12 | NA | TRBJ2-3 | TRBV28 | once
CASSTRDSNYGYTF | TGCGCCAGCAGCACCCGGGACTCTAACTATGGCTACACCTTC | 14 | NA | TRBJ1-2 | TRBV5-1 | few
CASSEWDSPSYEQYF | TGTGCCAGCAGTGAATGGGACAGTCCCTCCTACGAGCAGTACTTC | 15 | TRBD1 | TRBJ2-7 | TRBV2 | NA
CASSLGGLGAYEQYF | TGTGCCAGCAGCTTAGGGGGCCTAGGAGCCTACGAGCAGTACTTC | 15 | NA | TRBJ2-7 | TRBV7-2 | NA